Listed below are T cell receptor beta chains from one sample, sequenced in a study of CD8 T cells in Susac syndrome. Via MiXCR, TCRdb re-called the immunoSEQ multiplex PCR reads, giving one row per CDR3 protein. The profile shows about 240,000 distinct CDR3 sequences, about 96% of them singletons. The sequenced material came from CD4+ T cells from PBMCs. The receptors originated from a human donor with Susac syndrome. CDR3s include the opening cysteine and the closing phenylalanine or tryptophan. A D gene is named only where the DNA matches it firmly. Size is stated for part of the rows, as once, few or many counts, or as a class when the clone is expanded.

J	size	V	D	DNA	CDR3
TRBJ1-5	once	TRBV9	NA	TGTGCCAGCAGCGTAGATGAAGGTCAGCCCCAGCATTTT	CASSVDEGQPQHF
TRBJ2-3	NA	TRBV11-2	NA	TGTGCCAGCAGCTTAGATCCGGTCAGCACAGATACGCAGTATTTT	CASSLDPVSTDTQYF
TRBJ2-7	once	TRBV29-1	TRBD1	TGCAGCGTTGGAGGGACAGGAGACGAGCAGTACTTC	CSVGGTGDEQYF
TRBJ2-7	NA	TRBV27	NA	TGTGCCAGCAGGGTACGGCTGGGCACCCACGAGCAGTACTTC	CASRVRLGTHEQYF
TRBJ1-1	NA	TRBV11-2	NA	TGTGCCAGCATGGGAAGTGAAGCTTTCTTT	CASMGSEAFF
TRBJ2-3	NA	TRBV24-1	NA	TGTGCCACCCGTTCTCCAGATACGCAGTATTTT	CATRSPDTQYF
TRBJ1-4	NA	TRBV11-2	NA	TGTGCCAGCAGCTTAGCGGAAGCTGAAAAACTGTTTTTT	CASSLAEAEKLFF
TRBJ1-5	NA	TRBV18	NA	TGTGCCAGCTCTCTCTTAGGGGGCAATCAGCCCCAGCATTTT	CASSLLGGNQPQHF
TRBJ2-2	NA	TRBV28	NA	TGTGCCAGCAGTAGGCTAGCAGGGAACACCGGGGAGCTGTTTTTT	CASSRLAGNTGELFF
TRBJ2-7	NA	TRBV29-1	NA	TGCAGCGTTGGCGAAGCAGTTTACGAGCAGTACTTC	CSVGEAVYEQYF
TRBJ2-3	NA	TRBV12-3/TRBV12-4	NA	TGTGCCATACTCCTTTTGGATACGCAGTATTTT	CAILLLDTQYF
TRBJ2-7	NA	TRBV29-1	NA	TGCAGCGTTCACGGCGTCTACGAGCAGTACTTC	CSVHGVYEQYF
TRBJ2-5	NA	TRBV2	NA	TGTGCCAGCAGTGAGGGGGCGCAGACCCAGTACTTC	CASSEGAQTQYF
TRBJ1-2	NA	TRBV28	NA	TGTGCCATTCCTAGAGACAGTAGGGGCTATGGCTACACCTTC	CAIPRDSRGYGYTF
TRBJ1-5	NA	TRBV20-1	NA	TGCAGTGCTAGTCAATCGAAGAGGGGGTATCAGCCCCAGCATTTT	CSASQSKRGYQPQHF
TRBJ2-5	NA	TRBV20-1	TRBD1	TGCAGTGCTGCGGACAGGGGGCGAGGGATAGAGACCCAGTACTTC	CSAADRGRGIETQYF
TRBJ2-2	NA	TRBV11-2	TRBD1	TGTGCCAGCAGCTTGCGAGCCCCGCCGGGACAGGGGCATGGCGGGGAGCTGTTTTTT	CASSLRAPPGQGHGGELFF
TRBJ2-7	NA	TRBV20-1	NA	TGCAGTGTACGGGCCGGCGGGTCCCAACACTTC	CSVRAGGSQHF
TRBJ1-2	NA	TRBV19	TRBD1	TGTGCCAGTACCGGGACAGGGAACTATGGCTACACCTTC	CASTGTGNYGYTF
TRBJ2-3	NA	TRBV5-5	NA	TGTGCCAGCAGCTGGGTTGGCACAGATACGCAGTATTTT	CASSWVGTDTQYF
TRBJ1-2	NA	TRBV29-1	NA	TGCAGCGTTGACAGGGAGACAGATGGCTACACCTTC	CSVDRETDGYTF
TRBJ2-4	NA	TRBV20-1	NA	TGCAGTGCTGGCCTTATGTACATTCAGTACTTC	CSAGLMYIQYF
TRBJ2-3	NA	TRBV2	NA	TGTGCCAGCAGTGAATTCCCGTATACGCAGTATTTT	CASSEFPYTQYF
TRBJ2-5	NA	TRBV23-1	NA	TGCGCCAGCAGTCCCACAGGGACCGGCGAGACCCAGTACTTC	CASSPTGTGETQYF
TRBJ1-5	NA	TRBV6-5	NA	TGTGCCACCCGAGGAGACAATCAGCCCCAGCATTTT	CATRGDNQPQHF
TRBJ2-7	NA	TRBV6-2/TRBV6-3	NA	TGTGCCAGCAGCTTACGGTCAGCCTACGAGCAGTACTTC	CASSLRSAYEQYF
TRBJ2-2	NA	TRBV7-8	NA	TGTGCCAGCAGACTATCGCCCTCCTCCGGGGAGCTGTTTTTT	CASRLSPSSGELFF
TRBJ2-3	NA	TRBV4-2	TRBD2	TGTGCCAGCAGCCATCTTACTAGCGCAGGCACAGATACGCAGTATTTT	CASSHLTSAGTDTQYF
TRBJ1-1	once	TRBV25-1	NA	TGTGCCAGCAGTTCCAAGTTGGACACTGAAGCTTTCTTT	CASSSKLDTEAFF
TRBJ2-7	NA	TRBV5-4	NA	TGTGCCAGCAGCTTGGACAGGACTCAATCTTACGAGCAGTACTTC	CASSLDRTQSYEQYF
TRBJ1-5	NA	TRBV12-3/TRBV12-4	NA	TGTGCCAGCTCTCTTGGTAAAGAGCCCCAGCATTTT	CASSLGKEPQHF
TRBJ2-5	NA	TRBV6-5	NA	TGTGCCAGCAAAAATGCGGAGACCCAGTACTTC	CASKNAETQYF
TRBJ2-5	NA	TRBV18	NA	TGTGCCAGCTCACCCAGGGACGGAGAGACCCAGTACTTC	CASSPRDGETQYF
TRBJ2-7	NA	TRBV25-1	NA	TGTGCCAGCAACAATCTGTACGAGCAGTACTTC	CASNNLYEQYF
TRBJ2-1	NA	TRBV9	TRBD2	TGTGCCAGCAGCGTAGCGGCAGTAGCGGGAGTTAATGAGCAGTTCTTC	CASSVAAVAGVNEQFF
TRBJ2-1	NA	TRBV7-6	NA	TGTGCCAGCAGCTCTCGCTCCATCAAGGAGCAGTTCTTC	CASSSRSIKEQFF
TRBJ1-5	once	TRBV28	TRBD1	TGTGCCAGCAGTTCGGGACAGGGGAATTCTCAGCCCCAGCATTTT	CASSSGQGNSQPQHF
TRBJ2-5	NA	TRBV12-3/TRBV12-4	NA	TGTGCCAGCAGACTTTCACAGGGAGGGGAGACCCAGTACTTC	CASRLSQGGETQYF
TRBJ2-1	NA	TRBV14	TRBD2	TGTGCCAGCAGCCAAGGGGGGTCGACTAGCGCTAGGAATGAGCAGTTCTTC	CASSQGGSTSARNEQFF
TRBJ2-1	NA	TRBV12-3/TRBV12-4	TRBD2	TGTGCCAGCAGCCTAGGGGCGGGAGGAGTCGATGAGCAGTTCTTC	CASSLGAGGVDEQFF
TRBJ2-2	NA	TRBV5-4	NA	TGTGCCAGCACCCACGGGGACCCGGATTTGGTAACCGGGGAGCTGTTTTTT	CASTHGDPDLVTGELFF
TRBJ2-7	NA	TRBV11-3	NA	TGTGCCAGCAGCTCGATCAATACAGGGAACTACGAGCAGTACTTC	CASSSINTGNYEQYF
TRBJ1-5	NA	TRBV27	TRBD1	TGTGCCAGCAGTTTTATCGGACAGGGCAATCAGCCCCAGCATTTT	CASSFIGQGNQPQHF
TRBJ1-2	NA	TRBV9	NA	TGTGCCAGCAGCCATCCGGGAAACTATGGCTACACCTTC	CASSHPGNYGYTF
TRBJ2-1	NA	TRBV25-1	NA	TGTGCCAGCAGTCAACGGGGCGGTTTGGAGACTGAGCAGTTCTTC	CASSQRGGLETEQFF
TRBJ2-5	NA	TRBV19	TRBD1	TGTGCCAGTAGCAATGGACAGGGGGTAGAGACCCAGTACTTC	CASSNGQGVETQYF
TRBJ2-7	NA	TRBV29-1	NA	TGCAGCGTTGTAGTCCCGGCGACGAAACCCTACGAGCAGTACTTC	CSVVVPATKPYEQYF